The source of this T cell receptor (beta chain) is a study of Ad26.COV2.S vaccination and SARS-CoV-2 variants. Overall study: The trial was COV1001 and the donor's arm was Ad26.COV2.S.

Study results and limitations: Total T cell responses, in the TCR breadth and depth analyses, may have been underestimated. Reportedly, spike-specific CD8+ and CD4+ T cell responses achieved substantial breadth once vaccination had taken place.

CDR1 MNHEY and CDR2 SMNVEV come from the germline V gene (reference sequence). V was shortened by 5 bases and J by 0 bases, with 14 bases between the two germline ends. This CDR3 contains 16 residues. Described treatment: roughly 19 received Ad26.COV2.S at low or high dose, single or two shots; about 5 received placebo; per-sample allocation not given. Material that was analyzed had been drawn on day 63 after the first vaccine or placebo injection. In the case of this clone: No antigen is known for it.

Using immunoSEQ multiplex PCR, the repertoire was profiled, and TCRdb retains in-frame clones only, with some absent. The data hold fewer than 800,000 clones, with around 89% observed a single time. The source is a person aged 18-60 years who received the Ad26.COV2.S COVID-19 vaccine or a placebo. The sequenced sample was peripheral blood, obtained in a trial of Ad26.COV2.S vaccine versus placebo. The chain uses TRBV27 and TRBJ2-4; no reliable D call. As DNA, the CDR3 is TGTGCCAGCAGTCAGCTATCCGGGCTAGCCAAAAACATTCAGTACTTC. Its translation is CASSQLSGLAKNIQYF.